This T cell receptor (beta chain) was observed in a study of CD8+CD57+ T cells in acquired aplastic anemia. This clonotype was detected once. The CDR3 loop spans 13 amino acids. J lost 3 bases, V lost 7 bases, and 3 bases had no gene match. The germline V gene has CDR1 SQVTM and CDR2 ANQGSEA. The use of genomic DNA as template underpinned the TCR beta VDJ and CDR3 profiling. From the reads, TCRdb called clonotypes with MiXCR, one entry per CDR3 protein. The repertoire holds around 150,000 distinct CDR3 sequences, with 65% to 75% as singletons. In patients chosen for sequencing, flow cytometry had shown CD8+CD57+ cell expansion.

Specimen: sorted CD4+, CD8+, or CD8+CD57+ T cells (not recorded which) from PBMCs. V gene TRBV29-1 combines with J gene TRBJ2-7; 13 bases agree with TRBD2. This receptor was taken from a human donor with aplastic anemia. CDR3 bases: TGCAGCGCAGGACTAGCGGGAGACTACGAGCAGTACTTC. Protein sequence: CSAGLAGDYEQYF.